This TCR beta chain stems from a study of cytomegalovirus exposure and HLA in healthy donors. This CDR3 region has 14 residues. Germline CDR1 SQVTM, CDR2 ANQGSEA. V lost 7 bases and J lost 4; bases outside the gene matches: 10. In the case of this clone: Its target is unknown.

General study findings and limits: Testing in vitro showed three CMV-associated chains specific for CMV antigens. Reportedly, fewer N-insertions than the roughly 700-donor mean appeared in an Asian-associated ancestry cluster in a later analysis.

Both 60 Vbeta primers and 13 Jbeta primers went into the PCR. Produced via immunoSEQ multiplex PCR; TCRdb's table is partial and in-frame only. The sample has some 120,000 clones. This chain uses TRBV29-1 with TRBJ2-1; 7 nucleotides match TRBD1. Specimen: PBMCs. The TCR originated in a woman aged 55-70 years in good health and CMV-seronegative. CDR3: CSAAGGQQYNEQFF. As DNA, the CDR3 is TGCAGCGCAGCAGGGGGACAGCAGTACAATGAGCAGTTCTTC.